This T cell receptor beta chain appears in the sequencing data of a study of T cell responses to AZD1222 COVID-19 vaccine. It was second doses at about 4 or about 12 weeks that were pooled. General observations from the study: As reported, nearly half of all spike-specific TCRs target variant regions that are unmutated. There were mostly white British donors and more females than males, and clonal diversity was possibly underestimated.

The germline gives CDR1 SGHAT, CDR2 FQNNGV. The CDR3 is made up of 13 amino acids. The V end was cut by 5 bases, the J end by 3 bases, with 11 bases between. Using immunoSEQ multiplex PCR, the repertoire was profiled, and TCRdb retains in-frame clones only, with some absent. Here the sample spans some 96,000 clones, roughly 83% being singletons. On this clone: Its antigen remains unknown.

The input for sequencing was peripheral blood, taken 28 days after the second AZD1222 dose. This chain uses TRBV11-2 with TRBJ2-7; TRBD1 or TRBD2 may be the D gene (5 bases each). The sequence derives from an adult who received the AZD1222 COVID-19 vaccine. The chain's CDR3 is CASSPSGRYEQYF. The DNA of the CDR3 is TGTGCCAGCAGCCCCTCGGGGCGCTACGAGCAGTACTTC.